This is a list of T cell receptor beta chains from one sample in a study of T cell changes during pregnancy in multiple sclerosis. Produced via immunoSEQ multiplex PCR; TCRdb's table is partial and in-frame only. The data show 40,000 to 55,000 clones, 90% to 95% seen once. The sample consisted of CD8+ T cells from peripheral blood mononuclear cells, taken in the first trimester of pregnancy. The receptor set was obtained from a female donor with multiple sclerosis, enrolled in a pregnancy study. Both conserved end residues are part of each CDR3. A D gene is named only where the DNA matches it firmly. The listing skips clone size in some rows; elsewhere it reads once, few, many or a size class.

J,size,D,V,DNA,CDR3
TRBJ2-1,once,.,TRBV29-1,TGCAGCGTTGAAGATGGTCTGCTAGGAGAGCAGTTCTTC,CSVEDGLLGEQFF
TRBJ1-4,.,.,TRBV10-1,TGCGCCAGCAGTGAGTCCAGAAGCGGCGATGAAAAACTGTTTTTT,CASSESRSGDEKLFF
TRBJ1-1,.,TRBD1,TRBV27,TGTGCCAGCAGTTTAGACAGGGGTTTTGAAGCTTTCTTT,CASSLDRGFEAFF
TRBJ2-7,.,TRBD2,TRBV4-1,TGCGCCAGCAGCCAACCTAGCGGGGAAACCTACGAGCAGTACTTC,CASSQPSGETYEQYF
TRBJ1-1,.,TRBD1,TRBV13,TGTGCCAGCAGCCACAGGGGGCCGCGTGCTGAAGCTTTCTTT,CASSHRGPRAEAFF
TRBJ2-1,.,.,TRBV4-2,TGTGCCAGCACCCCGGAGGAGAGCTCCTACAATGAGCAGTTCTTC,CASTPEESSYNEQFF
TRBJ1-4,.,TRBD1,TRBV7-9,TGTGCCAGCAGCTCACGGGACAGGGGAAGGGCGAATGAAAAACTGTTTTTT,CASSSRDRGRANEKLFF
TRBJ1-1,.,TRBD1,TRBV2,TGTGCCAGCAGCACCCACAGGGACAGGCCAGGGATGAACACTGAAGCTTTCTTT,CASSTHRDRPGMNTEAFF
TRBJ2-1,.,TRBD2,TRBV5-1,TGCGCCAGCAGCTTGGCCCCTAGCGGGAGTTGGAATGAGCAGTTCTTC,CASSLAPSGSWNEQFF
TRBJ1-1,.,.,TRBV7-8,TGTGCCAGCAGCCCGTACAGCTTGAACACTGAAGCTTTCTTT,CASSPYSLNTEAFF
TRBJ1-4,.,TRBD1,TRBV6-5,TGTGCCAGCGGCCGTAGACAGGGGACTGAAAAACTGTTTTTT,CASGRRQGTEKLFF
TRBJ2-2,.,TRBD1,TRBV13,TGTGCCAGCAGCCAGATCAGAGACAGGGGGCAGAACACCGGGGAGCTGTTTTTT,CASSQIRDRGQNTGELFF
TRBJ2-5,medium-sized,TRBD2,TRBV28,TGTGCCAGCAGTTTAGGGACTAGCGGGGAACAGTACTTC,CASSLGTSGEQYF
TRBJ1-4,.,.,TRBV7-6,TGTGCCAGCAGCTTGGGCGCTAGGGGTGAAAAACTGTTTTTT,CASSLGARGEKLFF
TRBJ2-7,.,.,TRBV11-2,TGTGCCAGCAGCTTCGGTTCCTTCTACGAGCAGTACTTC,CASSFGSFYEQYF
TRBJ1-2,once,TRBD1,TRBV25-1,TGTGCCAGCAGTGACTTGGACAGGGACGGGGTTAACTATGGCTACACCTTC,CASSDLDRDGVNYGYTF
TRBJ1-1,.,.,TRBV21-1,TGTGCCAGCACCAAAGAGATGGGGACAGGGATAGGAGAGACTGAAGCTTTCTTT,CASTKEMGTGIGETEAFF
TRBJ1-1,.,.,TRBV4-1,TGCGCCAGCAGCCAAGATCATGGGAGCACTGAAGCTTTCTTT,CASSQDHGSTEAFF
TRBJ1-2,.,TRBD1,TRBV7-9,TGTGCCAGCAGCTTAGTAGGGACAGAAGCTAACTATGGCTACACCTTC,CASSLVGTEANYGYTF
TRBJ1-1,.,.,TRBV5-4,TGTGCCAGCAGCTTGTACCGACTCATGAACACTGAAGCTTTCTTT,CASSLYRLMNTEAFF
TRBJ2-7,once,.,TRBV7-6,TGTGCCAGCAGCTTATCGCAGGGGTCCTCCTACGAGCAGTACTTC,CASSLSQGSSYEQYF
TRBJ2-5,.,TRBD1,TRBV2,TGTGCCAGCAGGGGACAGGGAGAGACCCAGTACTTC,CASRGQGETQYF
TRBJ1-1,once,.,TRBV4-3,TGCGCCAGCAGCCACGGATGGACAGACGATGAAGCTTTCTTT,CASSHGWTDDEAFF
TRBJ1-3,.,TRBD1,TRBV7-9,TGTGCCAGCAGCCTCTTTAGGGCAGGGGGCCTCTCTGGAAACACCATATATTTT,CASSLFRAGGLSGNTIYF
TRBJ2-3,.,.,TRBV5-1,TGCGCCAGCAGCCCGGGACTGGCGAAGGATACGCAGTATTTT,CASSPGLAKDTQYF
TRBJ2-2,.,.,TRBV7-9,TGTGCCAGCAGATACGGTGGCGGGGAGCTGTTTTTT,CASRYGGGELFF
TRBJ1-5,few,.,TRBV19,TGTGCCAGTAGTATAGTCTCGAGCAATCAGCCCCAGCATTTT,CASSIVSSNQPQHF
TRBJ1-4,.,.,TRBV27,TGTGCCAGCAGTTTTCCAGGGGAAAAACTGTTTTTT,CASSFPGEKLFF